The 4 T cell receptor beta chains below all came from one sample that was sequenced in a study of shared clonotypes between healthy human individuals (dated by TCRdb to 2018 to 2021). CD8 naive samples were obtained by positive selection for CCR7 among CD45RO-negative cells, yielding a CD45RA+CCR7+ population from which TemRA cells were excluded. Library creation used the immunoSEQ multiplex PCR assay. Sourced from immuneACCESS, this table was stored by TCRdb with only in-frame sequences that have V and J called. A share of the clones is absent; for the studies checked, an unresolved V gene accounts for under half, and the remainder has no known explanation. The sample has 2 million to 2.5 million clones on record, 85% to 95% of them singletons. Around 1.7% of the sample belongs to the ten largest clones. The specimen sequenced was naive CD8+ T cells from PBMCs. The sample's cell subset or site, from its label and the paper: CD45RA+CCR7+. The receptors come from a man younger than 30 in good health. Some clones in this sample may be carry-over from other donors' samples.

The rearrangement uses TRBV14 and TRBJ2-7; TRBD2 matches 7 bases. Trimming took 1 base from V and 5 from J; bases not matched to a gene: 11. The CDR3 runs to 16 residues. Germline V lookup: CDR1 SGHDN, CDR2 FVKESK. CDR3 in amino acids: CASSQGFRRESNEQYF. The DNA for the CDR3 is TGTGCCAGCAGCCAAGGTTTCCGGCGGGAGAGTAACGAGCAGTACTTC.

This clone appeared once. J is TRBJ2-7 and V is TRBV11-2; D is possibly TRBD1 (6 bases). Trimming took off 5 bases at V and 5 bases at J, with 13 bases between the two ends. Germline values: CDR1 SGHAT, CDR2 FQNNGV. CDR3 size: 13 residues. The CDR3 coding sequence is TGTGCCAGCAGCGCGCACACAGGGAACGAGCAGTACTTC. Residues: CASSAHTGNEQYF. The entire variable domain, with the rest obtained from reference TRBV11-2 and TRBJ2-7, is as follows: EAGVAQSPRYKIIEKRQSVAFWCNPISGHATLYWYQQILGQGPKLLIQFQNNGVVDDSQLPKDRFSAERLKGVDSTLKIQPAKLEDSAVYLCASSAHTGNEQYFGPGTRLTVT.

The chain employs TRBV10-3 and TRBJ1-3; TRBD1 matches at 7 bases. V shed 11 bases, J shed 0 bases, and the junction held 7 bases outside the gene matches. The CDR3 has 14 amino acids. The germline CDR1 and CDR2 sequences are ENHRY and SYGVKD. In nucleotides, the CDR3 is TGTGCCTCAGGGGGGGACAGCTCTGGAAACACCATATATTTT. It codes for CASGGDSSGNTIYF.

The CDR3 DNA reads as TGTGCCAGCAGCTCATTGGGAGTTCTGGCGGACACCTTC. It codes for CASSSLGVLADTF. V gene TRBV5-4 combines with J gene TRBJ1-2; D uncertain. The CDR3 consists of 13 residues. Germline CDR1 SGHNT, CDR2 YYREEE (reference sequence). The ends were cut back, 3 bases at V and 12 bases at J, with 18 bases in the middle.